Listed below are T cell receptor beta chains from one sample, sequenced in a study of T-cell memory formation after mild COVID-19. TCRdb re-called the 5' RACE reads with MiXCR, one entry per CDR3 protein. In the table there are roughly 580,000 distinct CDR3 sequences, approximately 18% of which are singletons. The sample comprised PBMCs or a T cell subset sorted from them (not recorded which). The receptors were gathered from an adult woman who had mild COVID-19 (a few samples of this study predate the infection). Cell type and time point are not known. Each CDR3 is given with its conserved first and last residue. A D gene is named only where the DNA matches it firmly. The size entry is marked missing in some rows and otherwise reads once, few, many or a size class.

>TRBV5-1|-|TRBJ2-1|few
TGCGCCAGCAGCACTAAGGGCGCCCCGTCGAATGAGCAGTTCTTC
CASSTKGAPSNEQFF
>TRBV6-2/TRBV6-3|TRBD2|TRBJ2-1|-
TGTGCCAGTCGGTTTAGCGGGAGCAATGAGCAGTTCTTC
CASRFSGSNEQFF
>TRBV30|-|TRBJ1-4|few
TGTGCCTGGAGTCTGACAGCGAGTAATGAAAAACTGTTTTTT
CAWSLTASNEKLFF
>TRBV5-1|TRBD2|TRBJ2-2|-
TGCGCCAGCAAACGACTAGCGGGAGCGGACACCGGGGAGCTGTTTTTT
CASKRLAGADTGELFF
>TRBV21-1|-|TRBJ1-5|few
TGTGCCAGCAGCAAAGCAACAGGGGGTCAAGTAAAGGCCCAGCATTTT
CASSKATGGQVKAQHF
>TRBV24-1|-|TRBJ2-1|-
TGTGCCACCAGCCTGAGGGGGGATCCCGGCAATGAGCAGTTCTTC
CATSLRGDPGNEQFF
>TRBV10-3|-|TRBJ2-6|few
TGTGCCATCAGGACGGCCTCTGGGGCCAACGTCCTGACTTTC
CAIRTASGANVLTF
>TRBV18|-|TRBJ1-2|-
TGTGCCAGCTCACCACCTTCCTCGGTTGACTATGGCTACACCTTC
CASSPPSSVDYGYTF
>TRBV10-3|TRBD2|TRBJ2-7|few
TGTGCCATCAGTGAGAGGAGGTCGGGACTAGCGGGAAACGAGCAGTACTTC
CAISERRSGLAGNEQYF
>TRBV5-1|-|TRBJ1-2|-
TGCGCCAGCAGCTTGACTTTTCCAGGATCAAACTATGGCTACACCTTC
CASSLTFPGSNYGYTF
>TRBV9|-|TRBJ2-2|-
TGTGCCAGCAGCCCGAGGGCGGCGGAGAACACCGGGGAGCTGTTTTTT
CASSPRAAENTGELFF
>TRBV12-3/TRBV12-4|-|TRBJ1-3|few
TGTGCCAGCACCAACTCTGGAAACACCATATATTTT
CASTNSGNTIYF
>TRBV12-5|-|TRBJ2-2|-
TGTGCTAGTGGTTTAGTTGAAACCGGGGAGCTGTTTTTT
CASGLVETGELFF
>TRBV29-1|-|TRBJ2-3|-
TGCAGCGTGGTGGAGGGCGCAGATACGCAGTATTTT
CSVVEGADTQYF
>TRBV6-6|TRBD2|TRBJ2-4|few
TGTGCCAGCAGGCGGGGGGAAGGGGCCAAAAACATTCAGTACTTC
CASRRGEGAKNIQYF
>TRBV5-1|TRBD1|TRBJ1-4|-
TGCGCCAGCAGCTTGGGACAGGGTTGGGAAAAACTGTTTTTT
CASSLGQGWEKLFF
>TRBV24-1|TRBD1|TRBJ2-3|few
TGTGCCACCAGTGATTTGCCTCGGACAGGGGGCGCTGAGGCTAGCACAGATACGCAGTATTTT
CATSDLPRTGGAEASTDTQYF
>TRBV12-3/TRBV12-4|-|TRBJ2-2|-
TGTGCCAGCAGTTCAAGGGGGGCTAGCGAGGTCGGGGAGCTGTTTTTT
CASSSRGASEVGELFF
>TRBV7-9|-|TRBJ2-1|-
TGTGCCAGCAGCTTAGATCTATTATACAATGAGCAGTTCTTC
CASSLDLLYNEQFF
>TRBV12-3/TRBV12-4|TRBD2|TRBJ2-1|-
TGTGCCAGCAGCGGACTAGCGGGAGATTTCGACAATGAGCAGTTCTTC
CASSGLAGDFDNEQFF
>TRBV5-1|-|TRBJ2-3|few
TGCGCCAGCAGCTTGACTAGCACTGGCACAGATACGCAGTATTTT
CASSLTSTGTDTQYF
>TRBV5-6|-|TRBJ1-1|-
TGTGCCAGCAGCTTGGGAGCGATTCCCGAAGCTTTCTTT
CASSLGAIPEAFF